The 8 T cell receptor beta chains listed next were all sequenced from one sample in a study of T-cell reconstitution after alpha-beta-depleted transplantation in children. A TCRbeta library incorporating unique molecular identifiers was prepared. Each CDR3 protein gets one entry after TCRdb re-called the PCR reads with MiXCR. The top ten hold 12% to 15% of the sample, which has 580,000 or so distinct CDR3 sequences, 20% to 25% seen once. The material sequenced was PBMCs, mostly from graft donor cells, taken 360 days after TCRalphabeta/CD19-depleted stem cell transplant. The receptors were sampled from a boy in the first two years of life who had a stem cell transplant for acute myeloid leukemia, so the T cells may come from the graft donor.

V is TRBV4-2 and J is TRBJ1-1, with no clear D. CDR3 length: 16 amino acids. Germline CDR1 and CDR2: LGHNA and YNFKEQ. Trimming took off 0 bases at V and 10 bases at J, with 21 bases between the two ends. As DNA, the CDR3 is TGTGCCAGCAGCCAAGACCTTACGACACCACGATTTGGAGCTTTCTTT. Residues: CASSQDLTTPRFGAFF.

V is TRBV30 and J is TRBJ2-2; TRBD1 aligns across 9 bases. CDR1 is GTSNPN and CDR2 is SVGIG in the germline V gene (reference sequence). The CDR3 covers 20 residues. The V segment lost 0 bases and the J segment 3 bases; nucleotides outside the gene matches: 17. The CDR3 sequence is CAWSVLPYRGHQSYTGELFF. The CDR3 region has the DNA TGTGCCTGGAGTGTACTCCCCTACAGGGGGCATCAAAGTTACACCGGGGAGCTGTTTTTT. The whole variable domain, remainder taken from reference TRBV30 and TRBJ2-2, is SQTIHQWPATLVQPVGSPLSLECTVEGTSNPNLYWYRQAAGRGLQLLFYSVGIGQISSEVPQNLSASRPQDRQFILSSKKLLLSDSGFYLCAWSVLPYRGHQSYTGELFFGEGSRLTVL.

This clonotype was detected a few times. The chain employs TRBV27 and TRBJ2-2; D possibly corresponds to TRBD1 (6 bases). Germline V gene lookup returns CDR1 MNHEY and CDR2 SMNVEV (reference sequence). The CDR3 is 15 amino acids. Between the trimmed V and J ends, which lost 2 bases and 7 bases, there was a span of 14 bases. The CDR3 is CASSLRTVQGGELFF. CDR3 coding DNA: TGTGCCAGCAGTTTAAGGACAGTCCAAGGCGGGGAGCTGTTTTTT.

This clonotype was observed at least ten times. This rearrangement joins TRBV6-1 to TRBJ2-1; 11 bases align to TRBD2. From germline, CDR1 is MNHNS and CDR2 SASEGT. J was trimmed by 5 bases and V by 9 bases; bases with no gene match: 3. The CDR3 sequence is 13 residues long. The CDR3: CASGTSGDNEQFF. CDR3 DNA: TGTGCCAGTGGGACTAGCGGAGACAATGAGCAGTTCTTC.

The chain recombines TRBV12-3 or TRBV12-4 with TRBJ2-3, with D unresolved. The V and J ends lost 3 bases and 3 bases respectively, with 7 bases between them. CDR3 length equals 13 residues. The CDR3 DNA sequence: TGTGCCAGCAGTTTTAATAGGACAGATACGCAGTATTTT. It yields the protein CASSFNRTDTQYF.

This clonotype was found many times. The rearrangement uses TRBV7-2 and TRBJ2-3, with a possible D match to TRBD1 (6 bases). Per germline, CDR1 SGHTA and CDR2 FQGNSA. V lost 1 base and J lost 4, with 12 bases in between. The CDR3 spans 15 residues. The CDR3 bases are TGTGCCAGCAGCTTAGGGACAGCGACAGCAGATACGCAGTATTTT. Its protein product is CASSLGTATADTQYF.

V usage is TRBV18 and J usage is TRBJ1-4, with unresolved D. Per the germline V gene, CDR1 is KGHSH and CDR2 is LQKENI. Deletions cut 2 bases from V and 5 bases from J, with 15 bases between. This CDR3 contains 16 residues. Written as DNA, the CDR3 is TGTGCCAGCTCACCAAGGCGTCGGCAGCAAAATGAAAAACTGTTTTTT. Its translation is CASSPRRRQQNEKLFF.

CDR3 bases: TGTGCCAGCAGTTTACGGGAAGGAAACACCATATATTTT. This translates into CASSLREGNTIYF. This chain connects TRBV12-3 or TRBV12-4 to TRBJ1-3; D not resolved. This CDR3 spans 13 amino acids. V lost 2 bases and J 4 bases, leaving 6 bases between the germline ends.